The 8 T cell receptor beta chains presented below share a single source sample, sequenced in a study of cytomegalovirus exposure and HLA in healthy donors. Primers: 60 Vbeta forward and 13 Jbeta reverse. Assay used: immunoSEQ multiplex PCR; TCRdb lists only in-frame clones, some missing. Its table records 34,000 or so clones. Material for sequencing was PBMCs. The receptors were gathered from a middle-aged woman in good health and CMV-seropositive.

In regard to this clone: This specimen includes other DNA sequences encoding the same CDR3. V usage is TRBV28 and J usage is TRBJ2-2; 7 positions match TRBD1. CDR3 length: 15 residues. The V gene's germline CDR1 is MDHEN and CDR2 SYDVKM. V lost 8 bases, J lost 2 bases, and 8 bases stayed unmatched. Written as DNA, the CDR3 is TGTGCCAGCTCCTCGGGACAGCTAAACACCGGGGAGCTGTTTTTT. Protein sequence: CASSSGQLNTGELFF.

The V call is TRBV30, the J call TRBJ1-1; weak D call: TRBD1 (5 bases). The germline gives CDR1 GTSNPN, CDR2 SVGIG (reference sequence). This CDR3 comprises 13 residues. V was shortened by 3 bases and J by 4 bases, with 12 bases between the two germline ends. CDR3 nucleotide sequence: TGTGCCTGGAGCGCCAGGAGGGGCACTGAAGCTTTCTTT. It codes for CAWSARRGTEAFF.

The chain is built from TRBV4-3 and TRBJ2-1; a possible D gene is TRBD2 (7 bases). The CDR3 runs to 15 residues. Trimming shortened V by 6 bases and J by 9 bases, and 21 bases separated the two germline ends. Per the germline V gene, CDR1 is LGHNA and CDR2 is YSLEER. The CDR3 DNA follows: TGCGCCAGCAGTCAGTTTAGGGGAGGGGGGGGTGAGCAGTTCTTC. It encodes CASSQFRGGGGEQFF.

The CDR3 loop is CAIDTGRNTEAFF. The CDR3 nucleotides read TGTGCCATCGACACAGGGCGGAACACTGAAGCTTTCTTT. The chain is built from TRBV10-3 and TRBJ1-1, with D tentatively TRBD1 (6 bases). V lost 8 bases, J lost 1 base, and 11 bases lay in between. The germline V gene encodes CDR1 ENHRY and CDR2 SYGVKD. The CDR3 has 13 residues.

This chain uses TRBV19 with TRBJ2-4; no reliable D call. Trimming cost V 7 bases and J 8 bases, with 12 bases left between them. The germline CDR1 and CDR2 sequences are LNHDA and SQIVND (reference sequence). The CDR3 is 12 residues long. The CDR3, as DNA: TGTGCCAGTACCTCTTCCTCTGACATTCAGTACTTC. Encoded protein: CASTSSSDIQYF.

The chain employs TRBV28 and TRBJ2-7; 9 bases agree with TRBD1. Trimming cost V 5 bases and J 4 bases; bases outside gene matches: 6. Germline V gene data show CDR1 as MDHEN and CDR2 as SYDVKM. This CDR3 has 14 amino acids. The CDR3 loop reads CASSLTGGTYEQYF. DNA of the CDR3: TGTGCCAGCAGTCTGACAGGGGGGACTTACGAGCAGTACTTC.

V is TRBV5-5 and J is TRBJ2-7; D is perhaps TRBD2 (5 bases). CDR3 length: 16 residues. Trimming cost V 0 bases and J 0 bases, with 13 bases left between them. Germline V CDR1 and CDR2: SGHKS, YYEKEE (reference sequence). CDR3 loop: CASSLVPGISSYEQYF. Written as DNA, the CDR3 is TGTGCCAGCAGCTTGGTTCCGGGAATCTCCTCCTACGAGCAGTACTTC.

To note about this clone: Other DNA sequences in the sample encode the same CDR3. The chain links TRBV29-1 to TRBJ2-7, with unresolved D. Germline values: CDR1 SQVTM, CDR2 ANQGSEA. The CDR3 totals 11 residues. V shed 1 base and J shed 9 bases, with 10 bases lying between them. The DNA for the CDR3 is TGCAGCGTTGAAGCAGCCAGCGTGCAGTACTTC. This codes for CSVEAASVQYF.